These 20 T cell receptor beta chains were sequenced from one sample in a study of OX40 agonist ivuxolimab in advanced cancers. The repertoire was sequenced with immunoSEQ multiplex PCR; TCRdb's copy has only in-frame clones and lacks some. The repertoire holds over 40,000 clones, 70% to 90% seen once, with 1.5% in the top ten. The sample here was CD4+ or CD8+ T cells sorted from blood, taken in a trial of the OX40 agonist ivuxolimab. Every receptor here comes from an adult with an advanced solid tumor such as melanoma, head and neck, liver or kidney cancer.

The chain recombines TRBV19 with TRBJ1-1; weak D call: TRBD1 (6 bases). This CDR3 has 12 amino acids. Germline V gene sequence: CDR1 LNHDA, CDR2 SQIVND (reference sequence). V lost 6 bases to trimming and J lost 5 bases, with 10 bases between them. CDR3 coding DNA: TGTGCCAGTAGAGGGGGTGGGACTGAAGCTTTCTTT. Its protein is CASRGGGTEAFF.

A few counts support this clone. J is TRBJ1-1 and V is TRBV30; weak D call: TRBD1 (5 bases). The CDR3 spans 13 residues. Germline V gene lookup returns CDR1 GTSNPN and CDR2 SVGIG (reference sequence). Trimming removed 0 bases at V and 5 bases at J, with 10 bases between. Here the CDR3 DNA reads TGTGCCTGGAGTGTGCGGGGGAGTACTGAAGCTTTCTTT. The encoded protein is CAWSVRGSTEAFF.

The chain has TRBV2 and TRBJ1-4; the D gene is possibly TRBD1 (6 bases). The germline V gene encodes CDR1 SNHLY and CDR2 FYNNEI. The length of the CDR3 is 14 residues. Deletions cut 7 bases from V and 1 base from J, with 10 bases between. The CDR3 is CASTRTVTNEKLFF. CDR3 nucleotide sequence: TGTGCCAGCACTCGGACAGTAACTAATGAAAAACTGTTTTTT.

The chain joins TRBV10-1 to TRBJ1-2; D perhaps matches TRBD1 (5 bases). The CDR3 totals 13 residues. Germline V gives CDR1 WNHNN, CDR2 SYGVQD (reference sequence). V was pared by 2 bases and J by 2 bases, with 6 bases between. The CDR3 spells CASSEGGNYGYTF. The CDR3 DNA sequence: TGCGCCAGCAGTGAGGGGGGAAACTATGGCTACACCTTC.

The chain carries TRBV19 and TRBJ2-6; 9 positions agree with TRBD2. The CDR3 has 16 amino acids. In germline, CDR1 is LNHDA, CDR2 SQIVND (reference sequence). V lost 5 bases to trimming and J lost 0 bases; unmatched junction nucleotides: 2. The CDR3 DNA reads TGTGCCAGTAGTTATAGCGGGAGCTCTGGGGCCAACGTCCTGACTTTC. Translation: CASSYSGSSGANVLTF.

This sequence joins TRBV6-5 and TRBJ2-7; D gene uncertain. The CDR3 spans 10 residues. Germline loops: CDR1 MNHEY, CDR2 SVGAGI. The ends were cut back, 6 bases at V and 6 bases at J, with 6 bases in the middle. The CDR3, as DNA: TGTGCCAGCAGACATTGCGAGCAGTACTTC. Translated, it gives CASRHCEQYF.

V is TRBV5-1 and J is TRBJ2-5; D is undetermined. V was clipped by 1 base and J by 5 bases, with 9 bases between them. Germline-derived CDR1 and CDR2 are SGHRS and YFSETQ. The CDR3 has 13 residues. The CDR3 loop reads CASSLRRLETQYF. CDR3 nucleotide sequence: TGCGCCAGCAGCTTGAGGCGGTTGGAGACCCAGTACTTC.

The V and J genes are TRBV29-1 and TRBJ2-5; 7 nucleotides match TRBD2. Germline CDR1 reads SQVTM; CDR2 reads ANQGSEA. The CDR3 loop spans 16 amino acids. J was trimmed by 2 bases and V by 4 bases; bases with no gene match: 13. CDR3 region: CSVASLKRGEQETQYF. For the CDR3, the DNA is TGCAGCGTTGCCTCCCTTAAGCGGGGAGAACAAGAGACCCAGTACTTC.

The V and J genes are TRBV6-6 and TRBJ2-5, with 7 nucleotides matching TRBD2. J lost 5 bases, V lost 6 bases, and 0 bases had no gene match. Germline V lookup: CDR1 MNHNY, CDR2 SVGAGI (reference sequence). The CDR3 sequence is 11 residues long. Written as DNA, the CDR3 is TGTGCCAGCAGGGGGGGGGAGACCCAGTACTTC. As protein: CASRGGETQYF.

CDR3 in DNA: TGTGCCAGCAGTTTGGGACAGGAAAACGTCCTGACTTTC. Protein product: CASSLGQENVLTF. The chain links TRBV28 to TRBJ2-6; 8 bases are a match to TRBD1. The germline V gene has CDR1 MDHEN and CDR2 SYDVKM. With V trimmed by 3 bases and J by 10 bases, 2 bases remained unmatched. The CDR3 covers 13 residues.

V is TRBV6-6 and J is TRBJ2-1; D possibly corresponds to TRBD1 (8 bases). Germline V gene data show CDR1 as MNHNY and CDR2 as SVGAGI (reference sequence). There are 16 residues in the CDR3. The V end was cut by 7 bases, the J end by 10 bases, with 26 bases between. CDR3: CASNFPRGTGLQEQFF. CDR3 nucleotide sequence: TGTGCCAGCAACTTCCCGCGGGGGACAGGTCTACAAGAGCAGTTCTTC.

With regard to this clone: An end of the junction differs from the germline gene, which may be a read error. This chain links TRBV14 with TRBJ2-7; D not resolved. Germline V gene lookup returns CDR1 SGHDN and CDR2 FVKESK. The CDR3 sequence is 11 residues long. CDR3 DNA: TGTGCCAGCGGCCACTCCTACGAGCAGTACTTC. Protein sequence: CASGHSYEQYF.

V and J are TRBV7-6 and TRBJ2-5; the match to TRBD1 covers 8 bases. The DNA end favors TRBJ2-7, so the J call may be wrong. The CDR3 spans 15 residues. In germline, CDR1 is SGHVS, CDR2 FNYEAQ. CDR3 bases: TGTGCCAGCAGCTTAGGCCGAGGACAGGGATACGAGCAGTACTTC. Residues: CASSLGRGQGYEQYF.

This rearrangement joins TRBV7-3 to TRBJ2-7; TRBD1 agrees at 7 bases. The germline V gene has CDR1 SGHTA and CDR2 FQGTGA. Trimming cost V 4 bases and J 0 bases; bases outside gene matches: 3. The CDR3 spans 14 residues. CDR3 DNA: TGTGCCAGCAGCTCGGGACAGAGCTCCTACGAGCAGTACTTC. Residues: CASSSGQSSYEQYF.

The chain recombines TRBV5-4 with TRBJ1-4; 9 bases are a match to TRBD1. This CDR3 is 14 amino acids long. With 4 bases clipped from V and 7 bases from J, the junction kept 5 bases outside the gene matches. Germline CDR1 reads SGHNT; CDR2 reads YYREEE (reference sequence). The CDR3 region is CASSIQGAGEKLFF. In DNA, the CDR3 is TGTGCCAGCAGCATACAGGGGGCCGGTGAAAAACTGTTTTTT. Filled out from reference TRBV5-4 and TRBJ1-4, the complete variable domain reads ETGVTQSPTHLIKTRGQQVTLRCSSQSGHNTVSWYQQALGQGPQFIFQYYREEENGRGNFPPRFSGLQFPNYSSELNVNALELDDSALYLCASSIQGAGEKLFFGSGTQLSVL.

V gene TRBV5-6 combines with J gene TRBJ1-1; TRBD1 matches 7 bases. Trimming at V came to 4 bases and at J to 2 bases, leaving 8 bases not matched to a gene. Germline lookup yields CDR1 SGHDT and CDR2 YYEEEE. The CDR3 is made up of 15 amino acids. The chain's CDR3 is CASSHTGTENTEAFF. DNA of the CDR3: TGTGCCAGCAGCCACACCGGGACAGAAAACACTGAAGCTTTCTTT.

The chain is built from TRBV11-2 and TRBJ2-1; 12 nucleotides agree with TRBD2. The germline V gene has CDR1 SGHAT and CDR2 FQNNGV. The V gene end was trimmed by 1 base and the J gene end by 8 bases; junction bases not matched to a gene: 3. The CDR3 is 15 residues long. The DNA for the CDR3 is TGTGCCAGCAGCTTAGCACTAGCGGGAGGCTATGAGCAGTTCTTC. Its translation is CASSLALAGGYEQFF.

V gene TRBV2 combines with J gene TRBJ1-4; D may be TRBD1 (5 bases). V was shortened by 4 bases and J by 5 bases, with 17 bases between the two germline ends. The germline V gene encodes CDR1 SNHLY and CDR2 FYNNEI. The CDR3 spans 16 residues. CDR3 residues: CASSAAIDSRNEKLFF. The CDR3, as DNA: TGTGCCAGCAGTGCCGCGATCGACAGCCGGAATGAAAAACTGTTTTTT.

The chain links TRBV5-1 to TRBJ2-3; no firm D call. Germline assignment: CDR1 SGHRS and CDR2 YFSETQ. The CDR3 has 16 residues. Trimming removed 1 base at V and 0 bases at J, with 12 bases between. CDR3 in DNA: TGCGCCAGCAGCTTGACCGGCGACCCTAGCACAGATACGCAGTATTTT. Translation: CASSLTGDPSTDTQYF.

V gene TRBV7-6 combines with J gene TRBJ2-3; D possibly uses TRBD1 or TRBD2 (6 bases each). Germline CDR1 SGHVS, CDR2 FNYEAQ. The V and J ends lost 5 bases and 1 base respectively, with 16 bases between them. CDR3 length equals 16 residues. CDR3: CASSLGLGGGTDTQYF. The DNA of the CDR3 is TGTGCCAGCAGCCTAGGCCTCGGGGGCGGCACAGATACGCAGTATTTT.